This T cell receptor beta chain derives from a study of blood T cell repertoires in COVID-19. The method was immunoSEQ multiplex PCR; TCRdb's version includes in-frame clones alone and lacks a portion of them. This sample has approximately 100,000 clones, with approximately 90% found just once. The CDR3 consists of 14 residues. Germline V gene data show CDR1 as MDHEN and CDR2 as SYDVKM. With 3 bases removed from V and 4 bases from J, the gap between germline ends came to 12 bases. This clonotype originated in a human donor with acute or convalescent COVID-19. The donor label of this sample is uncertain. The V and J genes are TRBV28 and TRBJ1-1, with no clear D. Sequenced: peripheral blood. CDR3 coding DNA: TGTGCCAGCAGTTTTAACCCCGGTCCCACTGAAGCTTTCTTT. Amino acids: CASSFNPGPTEAFF.